Presented here are 10 T cell receptor beta chains from one specimen sequenced in a study of cytomegalovirus exposure and HLA in healthy donors. The primer mix had 60 Vbeta and 13 Jbeta primers. Repertoires were generated with immunoSEQ multiplex PCR, while TCRdb's copy carries only in-frame clones and drops some. The sample holds more than 150,000 clones; roughly 80% are singletons and the top ten take 3.8%. The sequencing sample was made of PBMCs. Receptors were obtained from a man aged 50 to 60 in good health and CMV-seronegative.

CDR3 amino acids: CASSLGGLFRRAFF. CDR3 DNA: TGTGCCAGCAGCTTGGGAGGGTTATTCAGGAGAGCTTTCTTT. V and J are TRBV5-8 and TRBJ1-1; D is ambiguous. The ends were cut back, 0 bases at V and 10 bases at J, with 16 bases in the middle. The length of the CDR3 is 14 residues. Germline V gene data show CDR1 as SGHTS and CDR2 as YDEGEE.

The chain couples TRBV5-1 to TRBJ2-1; perhaps TRBD1 as D (6 bases). Germline CDR1 and CDR2: SGHRS and YFSETQ. V dropped 6 bases and J dropped 6 bases, with 13 bases sitting between them. CDR3 length: 13 amino acids. CDR3: CASNLQGPNEQFF. DNA of the CDR3: TGCGCCAGCAATTTACAGGGTCCCAATGAGCAGTTCTTC.

This clone was seen just once. V gene TRBV7-2 combines with J gene TRBJ2-1; D possibly corresponds to TRBD2 (6 bases). CDR3 length: 16 amino acids. Trimming cost V 5 bases and J 2 bases, with 16 bases left between them. Germline-derived CDR1 and CDR2 are SGHTA and FQGNSA. As DNA, the CDR3 is TGTGCCAGCAGCCCTCCGGGGAGGACCCCCTACAATGAGCAGTTCTTC. It is translated as CASSPPGRTPYNEQFF. Using reference TRBV7-2 and TRBJ2-1 for the parts outside the CDR3, the full variable domain is GAGVSQSPSNKVTEKGKDVELRCDPISGHTALYWYRQSLGQGLEFLIYFQGNSAPDKSGLPSDRFSAERTGGSVSTLTIQRTQQEDSAVYLCASSPPGRTPYNEQFFGPGTRLTVL.

As for this clone: This specimen includes other DNA sequences encoding the same CDR3. The rearrangement joins TRBV4-1 to TRBJ2-3; tentatively, D is TRBD2 (5 bases). The CDR3 totals 12 residues. The V and J ends lost 1 base and 6 bases respectively, with 5 bases between them. The germline V gene encodes CDR1 MGHRA and CDR2 YSYEKL. CDR3 coding DNA: TGCGCCAGCAGCCAAGCGGGGGATACGCAGTATTTT. Amino acid sequence: CASSQAGDTQYF.

A single count supports this clone. The rearrangement uses TRBV5-6 and TRBJ2-7; TRBD2 aligns across 11 bases. The length of the CDR3 is 12 residues. Germline V gene lookup returns CDR1 SGHDT and CDR2 YYEEEE. V gave up 5 bases and J gave up 10 bases; unmatched junction bases: 5. CDR3 protein: CASRGLAGLQYF. The CDR3 bases are TGTGCCAGCAGAGGACTAGCGGGCTTACAGTACTTC.

The V and J genes are TRBV7-2 and TRBJ1-5; 9 nucleotides line up with TRBD1. J was trimmed by 4 bases and V by 4 bases; bases with no gene match: 8. This CDR3 is built from 16 residues. Per the germline V gene, CDR1 is SGHTA and CDR2 is FQGNSA. CDR3 DNA: TGTGCCAGCAGCTCCAATGACAGGGGGTTGAATCAGCCCCAGCATTTT. Its translation: CASSSNDRGLNQPQHF.

The chain is built from TRBV5-5 and TRBJ1-5; TRBD1 might be the D (5 bases). V lost 4 bases and J 5 bases, leaving 16 bases between the germline ends. Germline V CDR1 and CDR2: SGHKS, YYEKEE (reference sequence). The CDR3 spans 15 residues. This CDR3 reads CASSPGDSGHQPQHF. CDR3 coding DNA: TGTGCCAGCAGCCCGGGAGATTCAGGGCATCAGCCCCAGCATTTT.

This clone was seen only a few times. The V gene is TRBV6-1, the J gene TRBJ1-5; 9 bases are shared with TRBD1. This CDR3 is built from 16 residues. The germline V gene encodes CDR1 MNHNS and CDR2 SASEGT. After removal of 1 base from V and 4 bases from J, the junction contained 5 bases not matched to a gene. CDR3: CASSEEGGTGNQPQHF. For the CDR3, the DNA is TGTGCCAGCAGTGAAGAAGGGGGGACAGGGAATCAGCCCCAGCATTTT.

This clone came up once. The chain is built from TRBV6-5 and TRBJ2-2, with D possibly being TRBD1 (6 bases). Germline V gives CDR1 MNHEY, CDR2 SVGAGI. With 7 bases removed from V and 2 bases from J, the gap between germline ends came to 14 bases. The CDR3 sequence is 15 residues long. CDR3 coding DNA: TGTGCCAGCACCTCTGGGACATATAACACCGGGGAGCTGTTTTTT. It is translated as CASTSGTYNTGELFF.

The chain joins TRBV27 to TRBJ2-3, with a possible D match to TRBD2 (6 bases). CDR3 length: 16 residues. Per the germline V gene, CDR1 is MNHEY and CDR2 is SMNVEV (reference sequence). Between the trimmed V and J ends, which lost 6 bases and 6 bases, there was a span of 22 bases. The CDR3 DNA is TGTGCCAGCAGCAGGACCCGAGCGGGTGCCGCCGATACGCAGTATTTT. Translation: CASSRTRAGAADTQYF.